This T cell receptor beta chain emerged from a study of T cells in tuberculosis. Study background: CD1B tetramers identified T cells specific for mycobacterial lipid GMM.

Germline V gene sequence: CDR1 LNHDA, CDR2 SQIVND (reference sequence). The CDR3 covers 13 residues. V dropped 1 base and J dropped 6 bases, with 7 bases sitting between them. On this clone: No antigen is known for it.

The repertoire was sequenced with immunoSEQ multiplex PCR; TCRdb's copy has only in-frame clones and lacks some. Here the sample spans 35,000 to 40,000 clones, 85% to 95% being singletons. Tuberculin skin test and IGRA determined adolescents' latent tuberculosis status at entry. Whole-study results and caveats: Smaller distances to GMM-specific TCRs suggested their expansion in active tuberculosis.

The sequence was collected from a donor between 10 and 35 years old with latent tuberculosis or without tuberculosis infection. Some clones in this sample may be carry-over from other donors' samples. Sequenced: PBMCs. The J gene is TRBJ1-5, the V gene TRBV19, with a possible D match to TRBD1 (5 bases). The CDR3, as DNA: TGTGCCAGTAGTATAGGGGGCAGTCAGCCCCAGCATTTT. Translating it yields CASSIGGSQPQHF.